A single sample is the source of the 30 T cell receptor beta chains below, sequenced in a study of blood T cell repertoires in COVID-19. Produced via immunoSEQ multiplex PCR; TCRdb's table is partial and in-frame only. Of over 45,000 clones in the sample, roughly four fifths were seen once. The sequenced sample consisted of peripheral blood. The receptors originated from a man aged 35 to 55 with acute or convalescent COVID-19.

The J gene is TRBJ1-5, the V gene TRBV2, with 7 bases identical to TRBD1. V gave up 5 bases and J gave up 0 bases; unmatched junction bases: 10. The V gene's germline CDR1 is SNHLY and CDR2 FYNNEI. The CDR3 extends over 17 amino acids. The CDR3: CASSLRGTTDSNQPQHF. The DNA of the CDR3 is TGTGCCAGCAGTCTCAGGGGGACAACCGATAGCAATCAGCCCCAGCATTTT.

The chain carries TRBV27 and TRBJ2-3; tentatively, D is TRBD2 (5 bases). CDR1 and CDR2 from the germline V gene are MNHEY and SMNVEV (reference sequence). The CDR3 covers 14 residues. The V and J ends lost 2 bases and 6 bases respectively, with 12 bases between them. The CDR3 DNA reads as TGTGCCAGCAGTTTACGGCTAGCTTTGGATACGCAGTATTTT. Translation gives CASSLRLALDTQYF.

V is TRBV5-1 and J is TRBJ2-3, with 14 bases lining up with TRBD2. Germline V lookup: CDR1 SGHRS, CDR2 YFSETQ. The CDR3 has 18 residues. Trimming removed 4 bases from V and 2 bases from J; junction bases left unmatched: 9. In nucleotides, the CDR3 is TGCGCCAGCAGCCCGGGAAGGACTAGCGGGGGGAACACAGATACGCAGTATTTT. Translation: CASSPGRTSGGNTDTQYF.

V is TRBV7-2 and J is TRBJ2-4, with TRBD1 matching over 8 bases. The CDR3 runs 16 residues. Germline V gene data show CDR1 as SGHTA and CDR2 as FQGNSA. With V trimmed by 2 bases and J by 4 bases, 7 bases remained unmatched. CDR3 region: CASSLMQGAAKNIQYF. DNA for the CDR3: TGTGCCAGCAGCTTAATGCAGGGGGCCGCTAAAAACATTCAGTACTTC.

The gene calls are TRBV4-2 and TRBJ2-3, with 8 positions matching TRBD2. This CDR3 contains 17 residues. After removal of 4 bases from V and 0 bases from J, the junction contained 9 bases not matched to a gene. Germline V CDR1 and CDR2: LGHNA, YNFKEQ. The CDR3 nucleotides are TGTGCCAGCAGCCCTGGGTCGGGACTAGATAGCACAGATACGCAGTATTTT. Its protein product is CASSPGSGLDSTDTQYF.

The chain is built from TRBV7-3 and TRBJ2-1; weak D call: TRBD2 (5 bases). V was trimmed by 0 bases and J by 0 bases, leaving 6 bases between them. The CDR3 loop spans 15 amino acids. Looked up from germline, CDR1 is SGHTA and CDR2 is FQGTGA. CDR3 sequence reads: CASSLTGSSYNEQFF. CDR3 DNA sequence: TGTGCCAGCAGCTTAACAGGGAGCTCCTACAATGAGCAGTTCTTC.

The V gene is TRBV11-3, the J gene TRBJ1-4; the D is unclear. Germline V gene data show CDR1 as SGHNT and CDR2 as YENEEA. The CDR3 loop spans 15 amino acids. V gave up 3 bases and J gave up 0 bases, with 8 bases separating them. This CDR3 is CASSLTYATNEKLFF. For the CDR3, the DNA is TGTGCCAGCAGCTTGACTTATGCAACTAATGAAAAACTGTTTTTT.

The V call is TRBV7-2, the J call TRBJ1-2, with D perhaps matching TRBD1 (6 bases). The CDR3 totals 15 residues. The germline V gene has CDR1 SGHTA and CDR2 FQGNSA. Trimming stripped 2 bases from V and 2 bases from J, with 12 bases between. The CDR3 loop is CASSLSPGANYGYTF. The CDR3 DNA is TGTGCCAGCAGCTTATCTCCAGGGGCGAACTATGGCTACACCTTC.

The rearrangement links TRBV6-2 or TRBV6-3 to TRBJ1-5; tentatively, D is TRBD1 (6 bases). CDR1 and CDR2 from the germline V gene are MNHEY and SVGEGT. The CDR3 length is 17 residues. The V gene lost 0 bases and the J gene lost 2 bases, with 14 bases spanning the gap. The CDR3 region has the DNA TGTGCCAGCAGTTACTCGACAGGTCGAGGGGGCAATCAGCCCCAGCATTTT. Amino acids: CASSYSTGRGGNQPQHF.

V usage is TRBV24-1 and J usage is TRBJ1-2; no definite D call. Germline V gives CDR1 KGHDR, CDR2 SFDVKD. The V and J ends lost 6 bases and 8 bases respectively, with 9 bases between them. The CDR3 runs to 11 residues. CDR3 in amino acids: CATSSKRGYTF. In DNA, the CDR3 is TGTGCCACCAGTTCGAAGAGGGGCTACACCTTC.

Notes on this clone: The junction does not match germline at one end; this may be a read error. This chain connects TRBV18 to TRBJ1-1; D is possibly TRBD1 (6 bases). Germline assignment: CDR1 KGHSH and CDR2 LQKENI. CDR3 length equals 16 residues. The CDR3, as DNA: TGTGCCAGCTCTCCACATGAGGGGGTAACGAACACTGAAGCTTTCTTT. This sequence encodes CASSPHEGVTNTEAFF.

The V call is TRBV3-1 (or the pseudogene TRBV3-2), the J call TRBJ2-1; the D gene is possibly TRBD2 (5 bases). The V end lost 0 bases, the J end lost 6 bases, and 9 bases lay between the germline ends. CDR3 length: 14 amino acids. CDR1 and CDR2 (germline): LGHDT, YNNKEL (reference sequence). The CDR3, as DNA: TGTGCCAGCAGCCAAGATCCGAGGGCCAATGAGCAGTTCTTC. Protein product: CASSQDPRANEQFF.

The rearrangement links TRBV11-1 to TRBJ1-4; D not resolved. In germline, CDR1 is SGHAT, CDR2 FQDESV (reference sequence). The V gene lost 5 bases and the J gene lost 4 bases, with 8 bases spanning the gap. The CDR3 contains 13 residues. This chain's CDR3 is CASSLGYNEKLFF. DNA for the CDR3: TGTGCCAGCAGCCTCGGGTATAATGAAAAACTGTTTTTT.

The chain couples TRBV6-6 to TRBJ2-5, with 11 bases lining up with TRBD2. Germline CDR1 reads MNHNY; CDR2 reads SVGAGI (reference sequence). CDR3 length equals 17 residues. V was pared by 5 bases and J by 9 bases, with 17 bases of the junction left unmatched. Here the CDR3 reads CASSPPSGGTPRSPQYF. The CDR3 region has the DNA TGTGCCAGCAGTCCCCCTAGCGGGGGGACCCCCCGTTCGCCCCAGTACTTC.

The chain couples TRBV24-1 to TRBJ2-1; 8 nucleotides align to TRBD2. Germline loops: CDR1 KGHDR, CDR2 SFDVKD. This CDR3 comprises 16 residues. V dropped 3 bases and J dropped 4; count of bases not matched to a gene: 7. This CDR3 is CATSDLGGASYNEQFF. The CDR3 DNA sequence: TGTGCCACCAGTGATCTCGGGGGGGCGTCGTACAATGAGCAGTTCTTC.

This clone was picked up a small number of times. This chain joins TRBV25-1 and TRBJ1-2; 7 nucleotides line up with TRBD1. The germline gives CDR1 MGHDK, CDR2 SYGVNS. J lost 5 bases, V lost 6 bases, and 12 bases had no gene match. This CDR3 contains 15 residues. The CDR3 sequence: CASRNTGESGYGYTF. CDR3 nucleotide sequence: TGTGCCAGCAGAAACACAGGGGAGTCGGGGTATGGCTACACCTTC.

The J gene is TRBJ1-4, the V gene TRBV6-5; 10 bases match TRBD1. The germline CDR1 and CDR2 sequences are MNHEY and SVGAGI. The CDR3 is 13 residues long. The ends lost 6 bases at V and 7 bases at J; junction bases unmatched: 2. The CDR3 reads CASRGQGIEKLFF. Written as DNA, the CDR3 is TGTGCCAGCAGGGGACAGGGGATTGAAAAACTGTTTTTT.

CDR3 in DNA: TGTGCCAGCAGCGGTAGACAGGGAAATGGCTACACCTTC. This translates into CASSGRQGNGYTF. The V gene is TRBV13, the J gene TRBJ1-2, with 7 nucleotides matching TRBD1. Germline CDR1 is PRHDT and CDR2 is FYEKMQ (reference sequence). The CDR3 is 13 amino acids. The J segment lost 6 bases and the V segment lost 5 bases, leaving 6 bases of the junction unmatched.

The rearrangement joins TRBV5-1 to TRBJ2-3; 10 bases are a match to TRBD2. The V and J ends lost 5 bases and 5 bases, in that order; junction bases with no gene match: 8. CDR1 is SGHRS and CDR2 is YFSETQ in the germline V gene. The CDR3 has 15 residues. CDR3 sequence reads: CASRKSGGARDTQYF. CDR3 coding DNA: TGCGCCAGCAGAAAAAGCGGGGGGGCTAGAGATACGCAGTATTTT.

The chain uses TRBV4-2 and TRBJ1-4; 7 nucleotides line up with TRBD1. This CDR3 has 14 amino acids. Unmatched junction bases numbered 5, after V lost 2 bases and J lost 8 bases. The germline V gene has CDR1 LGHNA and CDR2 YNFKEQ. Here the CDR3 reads CASSQLGTVEKLFF. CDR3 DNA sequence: TGTGCCAGCAGCCAACTCGGGACAGTGGAAAAACTGTTTTTT.

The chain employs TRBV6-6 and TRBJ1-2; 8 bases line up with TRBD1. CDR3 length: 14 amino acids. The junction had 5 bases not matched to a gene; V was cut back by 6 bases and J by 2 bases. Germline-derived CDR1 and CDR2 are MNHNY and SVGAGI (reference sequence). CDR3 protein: CASSLRDRNYGYTF. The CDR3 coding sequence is TGTGCCAGCAGCCTCCGGGACAGGAACTATGGCTACACCTTC.

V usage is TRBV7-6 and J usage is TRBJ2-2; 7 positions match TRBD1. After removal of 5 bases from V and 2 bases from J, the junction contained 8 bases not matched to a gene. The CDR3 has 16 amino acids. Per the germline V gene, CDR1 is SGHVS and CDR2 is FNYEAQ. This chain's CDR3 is CASSPRTGLNTGELFF. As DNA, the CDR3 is TGTGCCAGCAGCCCCCGGACAGGATTAAACACCGGGGAGCTGTTTTTT.

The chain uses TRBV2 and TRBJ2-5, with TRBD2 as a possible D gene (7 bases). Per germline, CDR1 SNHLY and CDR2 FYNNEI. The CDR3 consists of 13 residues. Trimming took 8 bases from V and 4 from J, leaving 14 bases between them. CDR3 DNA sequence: TGTGCCAGCCAGACAGGCGGGGGAGAGACCCAGTACTTC. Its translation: CASQTGGGETQYF.

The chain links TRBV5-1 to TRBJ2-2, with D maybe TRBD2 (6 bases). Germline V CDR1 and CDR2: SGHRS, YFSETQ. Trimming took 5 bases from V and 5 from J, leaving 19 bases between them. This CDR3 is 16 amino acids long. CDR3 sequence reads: CASRGAGTVVTGELFF. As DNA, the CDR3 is TGCGCCAGCAGGGGCGCGGGGACTGTCGTGACCGGGGAGCTGTTTTTT. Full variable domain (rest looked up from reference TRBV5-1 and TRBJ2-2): KAGVTQTPRYLIKTRGQQVTLSCSPISGHRSVSWYQQTPGQGLQFLFEYFSETQRNKGNFPGRFSGRQFSNSRSEMNVSTLELGDSALYLCASRGAGTVVTGELFFGEGSRLTVL.

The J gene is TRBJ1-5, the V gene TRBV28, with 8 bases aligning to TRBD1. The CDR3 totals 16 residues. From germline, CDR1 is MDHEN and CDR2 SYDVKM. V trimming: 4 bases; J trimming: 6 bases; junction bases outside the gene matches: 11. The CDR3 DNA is TGTGCCAGCAGTTCGAAGGGGCAGGGGGCTCTTCAGCCCCAGCATTTT. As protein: CASSSKGQGALQPQHF.

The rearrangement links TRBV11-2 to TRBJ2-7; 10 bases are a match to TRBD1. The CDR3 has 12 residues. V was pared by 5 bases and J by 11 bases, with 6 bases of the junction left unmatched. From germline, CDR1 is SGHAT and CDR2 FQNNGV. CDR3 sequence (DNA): TGTGCCAGCAGCCACGGGACAGGGGAAAAGTACTTC. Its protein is CASSHGTGEKYF.

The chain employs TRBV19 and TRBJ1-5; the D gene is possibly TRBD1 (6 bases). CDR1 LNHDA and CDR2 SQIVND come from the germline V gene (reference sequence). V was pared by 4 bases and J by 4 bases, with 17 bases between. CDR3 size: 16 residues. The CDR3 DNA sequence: TGTGCCAGTAGTACCTCCAGGACAGCTGGGAATCAGCCCCAGCATTTT. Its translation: CASSTSRTAGNQPQHF.

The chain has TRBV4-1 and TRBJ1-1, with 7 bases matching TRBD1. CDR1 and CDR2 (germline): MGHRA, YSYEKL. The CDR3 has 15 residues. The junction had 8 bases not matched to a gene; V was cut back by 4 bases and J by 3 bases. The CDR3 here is CASSRVGQGDTEAFF. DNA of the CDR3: TGCGCCAGCAGCCGAGTCGGGCAGGGGGACACTGAAGCTTTCTTT.

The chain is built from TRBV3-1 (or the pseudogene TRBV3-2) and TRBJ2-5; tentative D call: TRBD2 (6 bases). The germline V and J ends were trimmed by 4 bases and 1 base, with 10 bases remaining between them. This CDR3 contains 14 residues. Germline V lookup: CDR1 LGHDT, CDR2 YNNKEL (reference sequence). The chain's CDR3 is CASSPIGSQETQYF. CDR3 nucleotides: TGTGCCAGCAGCCCCATCGGGAGCCAAGAGACCCAGTACTTC.

CDR3 sequence: CASSYSGARNTEAFF. The DNA of the CDR3 is TGTGCCAGCAGTTACTCGGGGGCGCGGAACACTGAAGCTTTCTTT. The chain links TRBV6-6 to TRBJ1-1, with D perhaps matching TRBD1 (6 bases). V was shortened by 0 bases and J by 1 base, with 9 bases between the two germline ends. The CDR3 is 15 residues long. Germline V gene sequence: CDR1 MNHNY, CDR2 SVGAGI (reference sequence).